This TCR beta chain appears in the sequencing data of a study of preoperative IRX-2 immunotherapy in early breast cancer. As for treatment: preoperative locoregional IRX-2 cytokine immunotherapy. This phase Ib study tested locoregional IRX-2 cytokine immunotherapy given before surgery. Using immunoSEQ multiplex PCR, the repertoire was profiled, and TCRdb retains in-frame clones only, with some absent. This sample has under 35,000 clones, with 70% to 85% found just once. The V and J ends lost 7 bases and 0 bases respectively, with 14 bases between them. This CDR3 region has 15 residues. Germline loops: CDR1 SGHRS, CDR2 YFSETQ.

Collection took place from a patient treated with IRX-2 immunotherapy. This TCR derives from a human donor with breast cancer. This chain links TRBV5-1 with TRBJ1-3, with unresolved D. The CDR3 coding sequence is TGCGCCAGCCGATCCGGCACTAGCTCTGGAAACACCATATATTTT. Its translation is CASRSGTSSGNTIYF.